Reported below is one TCR beta chain. This entry comes from a study of blood T cell repertoires in COVID-19. CDR3 length: 16 residues. Per the germline V gene, CDR1 is MGHRA and CDR2 is YSYEKL. V lost 7 bases to trimming and J lost 6 bases; unmatched junction nucleotides: 16. Measured with immunoSEQ multiplex PCR; TCRdb has only the in-frame clones, and not every one. The sample includes 90,000 or so clones, about 89% of them seen just once. The sequence came from a man aged 60 to 75 with COVID-19, enrolled during active disease. The chain couples TRBV4-1 to TRBJ2-5; 8 bases agree with TRBD2. Sequences were obtained from peripheral blood. CDR3: CASNPTPREGLKTQYF. Here the CDR3 DNA reads TGCGCCAGCAACCCTACCCCCCGGGAGGGCCTTAAGACCCAGTACTTC.